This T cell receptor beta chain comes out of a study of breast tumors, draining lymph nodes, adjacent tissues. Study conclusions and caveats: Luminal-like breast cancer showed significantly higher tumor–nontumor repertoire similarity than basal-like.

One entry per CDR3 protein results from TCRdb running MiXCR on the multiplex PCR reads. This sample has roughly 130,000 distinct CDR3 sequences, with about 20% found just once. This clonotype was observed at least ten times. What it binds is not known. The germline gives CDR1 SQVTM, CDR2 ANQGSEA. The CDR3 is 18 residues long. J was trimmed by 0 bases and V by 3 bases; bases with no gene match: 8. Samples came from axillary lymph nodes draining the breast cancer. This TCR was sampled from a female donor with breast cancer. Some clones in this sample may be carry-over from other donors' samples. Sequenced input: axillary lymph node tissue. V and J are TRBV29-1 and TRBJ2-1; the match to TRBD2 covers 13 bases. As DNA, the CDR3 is TGCAGCGTTGAGGGAGGACTAGCGGGAGAAAACTCCTACAATGAGCAGTTCTTC. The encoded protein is CSVEGGLAGENSYNEQFF.